This TCR beta chain was sequenced in a study of radiotherapy plus CTLA-4 blockade in lung cancer. Study-wide points: In blood, after radiotherapy plus ipilimumab, tumor-derived TCR clones expanded. Best predicting response, reportedly, were early blood T cell clone dynamics, with interferon-beta.

As for this clone: Its antigen remains unknown.

In chemo-refractory metastatic non-small-cell lung cancer, patients got ipilimumab CTLA-4 blockade together with focal radiation. Method: immunoSEQ multiplex PCR; TCRdb's copy keeps in-frame clones and lacks some. Of around 80,000 clones listed, approximately 73% are singletons. The clonotype originates from a human donor with non-small cell lung cancer whose response to radiotherapy plus ipilimumab could not be evaluated. Sequenced material: peripheral blood, taken from a patient treated with radiotherapy plus ipilimumab.

The CDR3 reads CATSRVPGLGNQPQHF. The CDR3 bases are TGTGCCACCAGCAGAGTCCCAGGCCTTGGCAATCAGCCCCAGCATTTT. The chain links TRBV15 to TRBJ1-5, with D hard to call. This CDR3 is 16 amino acids long. V lost 1 base, J lost 2 bases, and 12 bases lay in between. CDR1 and CDR2 from the germline V gene are LNHNV and YYDKDF (reference sequence). The full variable domain, with the rest looked up from reference TRBV15 and TRBJ1-5, is DAMVIQNPRYQVTQFGKPVTLSCSQTLNHNVMYWYQQKSSQAPKLLFHYYDKDFNNEADTPDNFQSRRPNTSFCFLDIRSPGLGDTAMYLCATSRVPGLGNQPQHFGDGTRLSIL.